These 30 T cell receptor beta chains were sequenced from one sample in a study of CD8 T cells in Susac syndrome. After extraction with the RNeasy kit, roughly 0.5 to 1 ug of the RNA was reverse transcribed using random hexamers. TCRdb reprocessed the immunoSEQ multiplex PCR reads via MiXCR and lists one record per CDR3 protein. Of around 110,000 distinct CDR3 sequences in the sample, roughly 95% were seen once. The specimen was CD4+ T cells from PBMCs. The receptors stem from a human donor with Susac syndrome.

The chain carries TRBV14 and TRBJ2-5; no definite D call. CDR3 length equals 15 residues. Germline values: CDR1 SGHDN, CDR2 FVKESK. Trimming pared 4 bases from V and 1 base from J, leaving 13 bases between. CDR3 bases: TGTGCCAGCAGCCGAGACACACTACCCCAAGAGACCCAGTACTTC. Its protein product is CASSRDTLPQETQYF.

V usage is TRBV12-3 or TRBV12-4 and J usage is TRBJ2-2; the D gene is possibly TRBD1 (5 bases). V was clipped by 3 bases and J by 4 bases, with 6 bases between them. The CDR3 runs 13 residues. CDR3 in amino acids: CASSFQGTGELFF. The CDR3 coding sequence is TGTGCCAGCAGTTTCCAGGGCACCGGGGAGCTGTTTTTT.

V usage is TRBV4-1 and J usage is TRBJ2-1, with 7 bases fitting TRBD2. The V and J ends lost 3 bases and 7 bases, in that order; junction bases with no gene match: 18. The CDR3 runs to 18 residues. CDR1 and CDR2 (germline): MGHRA, YSYEKL. CDR3 DNA sequence: TGCGCCAGCAGCCAGGGTCCTCGGGGCGGGAGCTTGGGAAATGAGCAGTTCTTC. Its translation: CASSQGPRGGSLGNEQFF.

This rearrangement joins TRBV4-3 to TRBJ2-1; 7 bases match TRBD2. Germline assignment: CDR1 LGHNA and CDR2 YSLEER. The CDR3 spans 13 residues. J lost 8 bases, V lost 2 bases, and 3 bases had no gene match. CDR3 nucleotides: TGCGCCAGCAGCCAATCTAGCGGTGATGAGCAGTTCTTC. It encodes CASSQSSGDEQFF.

This clonotype came up a few times. The chain combines TRBV29-1 with TRBJ1-1; the D is unclear. The germline V and J ends were trimmed by 4 bases and 1 base, with 10 bases remaining between them. CDR3 length: 13 residues. The germline CDR1 and CDR2 sequences are SQVTM and ANQGSEA. The CDR3 DNA is TGCAGCGTTGCGGGGAGGGCGAACACTGAAGCTTTCTTT. Translating gives CSVAGRANTEAFF.

The chain joins TRBV20-1 to TRBJ2-5; D remains unclear. This CDR3 is built from 12 residues. The germline CDR1 and CDR2 sequences are DFQATT and SNEGSKA (reference sequence). V was cut by 5 bases and J by 0 bases, with 7 bases left in between. Here the CDR3 DNA reads TGCAGTGCTGTGGAACACCAAGAGACCCAGTACTTC. Encoded protein: CSAVEHQETQYF.

The J gene is TRBJ2-1, the V gene TRBV4-1; perhaps TRBD1 as D (5 bases). Trimming pared 0 bases from V and 9 bases from J, leaving 9 bases between. There are 13 residues in the CDR3. Germline lookup yields CDR1 MGHRA and CDR2 YSYEKL. This CDR3 reads CASSQDLGREQFF. For the CDR3, the DNA is TGCGCCAGCAGCCAAGATTTGGGGCGTGAGCAGTTCTTC.

This chain joins TRBV20-1 and TRBJ1-2; D not resolved. This CDR3 has 11 amino acids. V gave up 5 bases and J gave up 10 bases, with 14 bases separating them. Germline assignment: CDR1 DFQATT and CDR2 SNEGSKA (reference sequence). The CDR3, as DNA: TGCAGTGCTCCCCCCCTACTCCCCTACACCTTC. Its protein product is CSAPPLLPYTF.

The CDR3 nucleotides read TGTGCCAGCAGCCCGACGACAGGCACAGATACGCAGTATTTT. Its protein product is CASSPTTGTDTQYF. V usage is TRBV12-3 or TRBV12-4 and J usage is TRBJ2-3; the D gene is possibly TRBD1 (5 bases). The CDR3 has 14 residues. Trimming took 6 bases from V and 1 from J, leaving 11 bases between them.

The gene calls are TRBV2 and TRBJ2-7; no definite D call. Germline V gene sequence: CDR1 SNHLY, CDR2 FYNNEI. The CDR3 covers 12 residues. Trimming removed 7 bases from V and 4 bases from J, with 11 bases in between. This CDR3 reads CASMLHSYEQYF. The CDR3 bases are TGTGCCAGCATGCTCCACAGTTACGAGCAGTACTTC.

The rearrangement uses TRBV7-9 and TRBJ1-2, with D tentatively TRBD1 (5 bases). This CDR3 is built from 12 residues. Trimming removed 4 bases from V and 5 bases from J, with 8 bases in between. The germline V gene encodes CDR1 SEHNR and CDR2 FQNEAQ (reference sequence). For the CDR3, the DNA is TGTGCCAGCAGCTCGGACAATTATGGCTACACCTTC. Translation: CASSSDNYGYTF.

V and J are TRBV30 and TRBJ1-1; D is unresolved. The CDR3 runs to 14 residues. Germline loops: CDR1 GTSNPN, CDR2 SVGIG (reference sequence). V was cut by 0 bases and J by 1 base, with 9 bases left in between. CDR3 protein: CAWSVGNRNTEAFF. CDR3 nucleotide sequence: TGTGCCTGGAGTGTCGGTAACAGGAACACTGAAGCTTTCTTT.

The J gene is TRBJ2-5, the V gene TRBV7-9; D not resolved. V lost 1 base and J lost 2, with 14 bases in between. This CDR3 comprises 16 residues. The V gene's germline CDR1 is SEHNR and CDR2 FQNEAQ (reference sequence). CDR3 residues: CASSLGLTRRQETQYF. CDR3 DNA sequence: TGTGCCAGCAGCTTAGGGCTTACGAGGAGACAAGAGACCCAGTACTTC. Full variable domain (outside the CDR3, taken from reference TRBV7-9 and TRBJ2-5): DTGVSQNPRHKITKRGQNVTFRCDPISEHNRLYWYRQTLGQGPEFLTYFQNEAQLEKSRLLSDRFSAERPKGSFSTLEIQRTEQGDSAMYLCASSLGLTRRQETQYFGPGTRLLVL.

This CDR3 reads CASSFGTGSYEQYF. CDR3 nucleotides: TGTGCCAGCAGCTTTGGGACGGGATCCTACGAGCAGTACTTC. The genes are TRBV3-1 and TRBJ2-7; D is perhaps TRBD1 or TRBD2 (5 bases each). Germline-derived CDR1 and CDR2 are LGHDT and YNNKEL (reference sequence). V was shortened by 5 bases and J by 1 base, with 12 bases between the two germline ends. CDR3 length: 14 residues.

This clonotype showed up just once. The V and J genes are TRBV29-1 and TRBJ1-1, with a weak D call TRBD1 (6 bases). The germline V gene has CDR1 SQVTM and CDR2 ANQGSEA. The CDR3 contains 13 residues. Trimming took off 5 bases at V and 5 bases at J, with 15 bases between the two ends. The CDR3 DNA follows: TGCAGCGTTACAGGGATCCCGGGGACTGAAGCTTTCTTT. Translation: CSVTGIPGTEAFF.

The CDR3 DNA follows: TGTGCCAGCAGCACCGGCGCAGGGGGCAGGCAGCCCCAGCATTTT. This gives the protein CASSTGAGGRQPQHF. V is TRBV7-9 and J is TRBJ1-5, with 8 bases fitting TRBD1. Germline V gene sequence: CDR1 SEHNR, CDR2 FQNEAQ (reference sequence). The junction had 10 bases not matched to a gene; V was cut back by 5 bases and J by 7 bases. The CDR3 length is 15 residues.

The V gene is TRBV27, the J gene TRBJ1-2, with D possibly TRBD1 on 5 matching bases. CDR3 length: 14 residues. Germline V gene sequence: CDR1 MNHEY, CDR2 SMNVEV (reference sequence). The V end was cut by 6 bases, the J end by 4 bases, with 15 bases between. The chain's CDR3 is CASRVGAGTYGYTF. The CDR3 nucleotides are TGTGCCAGCAGAGTAGGGGCAGGGACCTATGGCTACACCTTC.

The chain is built from TRBV9 and TRBJ1-2; 7 nucleotides align to TRBD1. Trimming took 0 bases from V and 2 from J; bases not matched to a gene: 10. Germline V lookup: CDR1 SGDLS, CDR2 YYNGEE. The CDR3 is made up of 17 amino acids. The CDR3 region is CASSVGPGGESNYGYTF. In DNA, the CDR3 is TGTGCCAGCAGCGTAGGGCCAGGGGGTGAGTCCAACTATGGCTACACCTTC.

J is TRBJ1-2 and V is TRBV15; D not certain. Trimming cost V 0 bases and J 4 bases, with 12 bases left between them. The CDR3 consists of 15 residues. Germline V gives CDR1 LNHNV, CDR2 YYDKDF (reference sequence). The CDR3 nucleotides are TGTGCCACCAGCAGAGATTTTGACCGTCCCTATGGCTACACCTTC. Residues: CATSRDFDRPYGYTF.

This rearrangement joins TRBV12-3 or TRBV12-4 to TRBJ2-2; TRBD2 matches at 7 bases. Losses at the gene ends were 11 bases for V and 3 bases for J; bases not matched to a gene: 6. This CDR3 is 13 amino acids long. The CDR3 DNA sequence: TGTGCCGGGGGACTAACAGACACCGGGGAGCTGTTTTTT. Protein: CAGGLTDTGELFF.

The chain is built from TRBV28 and TRBJ1-3, with D unresolved. The CDR3 totals 14 residues. Trimming shortened V by 8 bases and J by 0 bases, and 11 bases separated the two germline ends. The germline V gene has CDR1 MDHEN and CDR2 SYDVKM. The CDR3 DNA reads as TGTGCCAGCGCTAGGGATTCCTCTGGAAACACCATATATTTT. Translation: CASARDSSGNTIYF.

This chain links TRBV5-1 with TRBJ2-7; 7 bases line up with TRBD1. The CDR3 sequence is 15 residues long. Germline V CDR1 and CDR2: SGHRS, YFSETQ. V dropped 4 bases and J dropped 2; count of bases not matched to a gene: 9. The CDR3 here is CASSLGQEPTYEQYF. DNA of the CDR3: TGCGCCAGCAGCCTCGGACAGGAACCCACCTACGAGCAGTACTTC.

This chain connects TRBV5-4 to TRBJ1-2, with D uncertain. This CDR3 contains 13 residues. V was shortened by 4 bases and J by 4 bases, with 11 bases between the two germline ends. The V gene's germline CDR1 is SGHNT and CDR2 YYREEE (reference sequence). Here the CDR3 DNA reads TGTGCCAGCAGCCCTAGAGTAAGCTATGGCTACACCTTC. It specifies CASSPRVSYGYTF.

This chain uses TRBV20-1 with TRBJ2-1; 12 bases fit TRBD2. CDR3 size: 15 residues. Germline trimming cut 7 bases from V and 10 bases from J; bases unmatched to any gene: 14. Germline CDR1 reads DFQATT; CDR2 reads SNEGSKA (reference sequence). The CDR3 protein is CSGAYSSGRAGEQFF. CDR3 DNA: TGCAGTGGGGCCTATTCTAGCGGGAGGGCCGGGGAGCAGTTCTTC.

The gene calls are TRBV20-1 and TRBJ2-7; D not resolved. This CDR3 has 13 amino acids. The germline CDR1 and CDR2 sequences are DFQATT and SNEGSKA (reference sequence). The V end lost 1 base, the J end lost 6 bases, and 13 bases lay between the germline ends. CDR3 DNA sequence: TGCAGTGCTAGAGGACCCCGGGCGGCCGAGCAGTACTTC. Its translation is CSARGPRAAEQYF.

The genes are TRBV4-2 and TRBJ2-1; 8 nucleotides match TRBD1. Germline values: CDR1 LGHNA, CDR2 YNFKEQ. CDR3 length: 14 residues. V trimming: 4 bases; J trimming: 13 bases; junction bases outside the gene matches: 12. CDR3 in amino acids: CASSPGGAPVVQFF. CDR3 nucleotide sequence: TGTGCCAGCAGCCCAGGGGGCGCCCCCGTGGTTCAGTTCTTC.

The chain recombines TRBV20-1 with TRBJ2-3; D is unresolved. This CDR3 is 16 amino acids long. Germline lookup yields CDR1 DFQATT and CDR2 SNEGSKA (reference sequence). Between the trimmed V and J ends, which lost 6 bases and 0 bases, there was a span of 19 bases. CDR3 protein: CSASDASPASTDTQYF. The CDR3 nucleotides read TGCAGTGCCAGTGATGCTAGTCCCGCTAGCACAGATACGCAGTATTTT.

The chain employs TRBV19 and TRBJ1-2; the D gene is possibly TRBD1 (6 bases). The CDR3 covers 12 residues. Germline V gene lookup returns CDR1 LNHDA and CDR2 SQIVND (reference sequence). The ends were cut back, 5 bases at V and 7 bases at J, with 11 bases in the middle. CDR3 sequence: CASSPQGVGYTF. DNA for the CDR3: TGTGCCAGTAGTCCACAGGGAGTTGGCTACACCTTC.

The gene calls are TRBV20-1 and TRBJ2-1; D ambiguous. Deletions cut 3 bases from V and 9 bases from J, with 12 bases between. The germline CDR1 and CDR2 sequences are DFQATT and SNEGSKA (reference sequence). CDR3 length equals 12 residues. Here the CDR3 DNA reads TGCAGTGCTAGTCCCAGGCCCGCTGAGCAGTTCTTC. Its translation: CSASPRPAEQFF.

This rearrangement joins TRBV4-3 to TRBJ2-7; unclear D gene. The CDR3 contains 15 residues. Germline V gene lookup returns CDR1 LGHNA and CDR2 YSLEER. V lost 1 base to trimming and J lost 6 bases, with 16 bases between them. The CDR3 DNA follows: TGCGCCAGCAGCCAAGCCCCCGGTATATCAGGCGAGCAGTACTTC. Its protein product is CASSQAPGISGEQYF.